This T cell receptor beta chain stems from a study of Ad26.COV2.S vaccination and SARS-CoV-2 variants. Specified treatment: 19 received Ad26.COV2.S at low or high dose, single or two shots; about 5 received placebo; per-sample allocation not given. The study sampled participants on day 63 after the first vaccine or placebo injection. Assay: immunoSEQ multiplex PCR; the TCRdb copy retains only in-frame clones and omits some. Among hundreds of thousands of clones listed, around 87% were seen once. V was clipped by 5 bases and J by 7 bases; unmatched bases: 7. This CDR3 has 15 residues. The germline CDR1 and CDR2 sequences are SGHTA and FQGNSA.

The specimen comprised peripheral blood, sampled in a trial of Ad26.COV2.S vaccine versus placebo. The source is a person between 18 and 60 years old who received the Ad26.COV2.S COVID-19 vaccine or a placebo. The chain links TRBV7-2 to TRBJ1-6, with TRBD1 identical over 8 bases. Here the CDR3 reads CASSRTGIGNSPLHF. CDR3 bases: TGTGCCAGCAGCCGGACAGGGATTGGAAATTCACCCCTCCACTTT. Variable domain in full (rest from reference TRBV7-2 and TRBJ1-6): GAGVSQSPSNKVTEKGKDVELRCDPISGHTALYWYRQSLGQGLEFLIYFQGNSAPDKSGLPSDRFSAERTGGSVSTLTIQRTQQEDSAVYLCASSRTGIGNSPLHFGNGTRLTVT.